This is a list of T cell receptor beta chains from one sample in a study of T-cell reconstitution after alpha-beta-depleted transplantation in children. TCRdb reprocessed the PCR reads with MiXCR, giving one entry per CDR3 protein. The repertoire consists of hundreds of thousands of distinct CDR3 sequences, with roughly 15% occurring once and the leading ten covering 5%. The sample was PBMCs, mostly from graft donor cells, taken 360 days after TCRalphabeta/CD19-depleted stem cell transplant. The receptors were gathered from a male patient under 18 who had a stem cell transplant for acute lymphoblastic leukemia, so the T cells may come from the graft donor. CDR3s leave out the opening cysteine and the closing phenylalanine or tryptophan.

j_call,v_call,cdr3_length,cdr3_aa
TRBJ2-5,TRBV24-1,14,ATSDRDRGRQETQY
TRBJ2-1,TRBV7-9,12,ASSQGLAGPEQF
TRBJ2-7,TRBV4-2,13,ASSTTSAYSYEQY
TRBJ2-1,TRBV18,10,ASSPPMGGQF
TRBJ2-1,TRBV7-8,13,ASSPKVSKNDEQF
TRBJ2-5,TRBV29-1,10,SVDKHGGTQY
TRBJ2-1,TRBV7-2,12,ARKTGGSYNEQF
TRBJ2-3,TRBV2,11,ASSEYDTDTQY
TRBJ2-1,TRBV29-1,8,SVSWREQF
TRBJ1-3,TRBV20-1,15,CAIDRGFRPTGNTIY
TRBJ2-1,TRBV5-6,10,ASTLRWNEQF
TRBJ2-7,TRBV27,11,ASSFEGLYEQY
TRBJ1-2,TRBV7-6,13,ASSFVRGEGYGYT
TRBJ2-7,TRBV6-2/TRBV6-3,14,ASKSGYRDPRYEQY
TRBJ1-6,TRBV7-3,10,ASKLGNSPLH
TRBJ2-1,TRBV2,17,ASSWPGGFGLAGINEQF
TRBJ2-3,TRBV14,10,ASSQGLGTQY
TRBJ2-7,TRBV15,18,ATSRFSGQGPLKLAYEQY
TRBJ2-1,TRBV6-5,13,ASSYSTSGSGEQF
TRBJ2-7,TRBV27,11,ASSWRGGYEQY
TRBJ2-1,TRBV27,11,ASCRDGWGEQF
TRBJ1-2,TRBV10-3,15,AITGVGGGRTNYGYT
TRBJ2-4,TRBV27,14,ASSATGTGDQNIQY
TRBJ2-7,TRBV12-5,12,ASGLLHLKGEQY
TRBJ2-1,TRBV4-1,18,ASSQDTPLRLAGRDNEQF
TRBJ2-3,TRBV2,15,ASRDPWTSGSTDTQY
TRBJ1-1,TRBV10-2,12,ASSNQGGKSEAF
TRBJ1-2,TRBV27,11,ASSRRQGYGYT
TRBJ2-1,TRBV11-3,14,ASSSRGLEGGGGQF
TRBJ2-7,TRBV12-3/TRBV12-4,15,ASSEGTSGTASYEQY
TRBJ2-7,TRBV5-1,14,ASSLEGLWISYEQY
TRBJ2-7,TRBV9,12,ASSPRQGTSEQY
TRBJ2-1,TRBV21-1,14,ASSKRGTGDYNEQF
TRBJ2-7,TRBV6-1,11,ASSPTSVLEQY
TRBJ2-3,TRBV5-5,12,ASSPDRVSDTQY
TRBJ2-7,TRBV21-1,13,ASSARLAEIYEQY
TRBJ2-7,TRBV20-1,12,SASSRVALHRQY
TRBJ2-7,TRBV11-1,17,ASSLAPGLALGGSYEQY
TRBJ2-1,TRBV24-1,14,ATSDLDRGPYNEQF
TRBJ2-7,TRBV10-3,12,AISERVTSGEQY
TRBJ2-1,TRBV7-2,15,ASSFSWVATTYNEQF
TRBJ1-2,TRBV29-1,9,SVLRSYGYT
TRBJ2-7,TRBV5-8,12,ASSFGGGEYEQY
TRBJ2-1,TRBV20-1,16,SPPTVLAGALSYNEQF
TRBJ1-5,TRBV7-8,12,ASSSFYSNQPQH
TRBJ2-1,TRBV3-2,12,ASSQKLAGNEQF
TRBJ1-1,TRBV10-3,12,AISPGQLNTEAF
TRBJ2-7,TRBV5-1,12,ASSLAGHHYEQY
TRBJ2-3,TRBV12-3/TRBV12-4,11,ASSLTSVDTQY
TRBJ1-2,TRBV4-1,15,ASSLAGQGMEGYGYT
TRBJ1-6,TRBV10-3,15,AIRDTGTSSYNSPLH
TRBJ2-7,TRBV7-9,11,ASSLVGNYEQY
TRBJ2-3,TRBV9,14,ASSPQGGLAGDTQY
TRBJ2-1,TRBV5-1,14,ASSLGAYSSYNEQF
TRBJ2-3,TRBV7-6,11,ASSSHPQDTQY
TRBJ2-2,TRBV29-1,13,SVEDKGANTGELF
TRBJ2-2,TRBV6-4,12,ASSPAYGPRELF
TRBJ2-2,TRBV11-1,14,ASSLGAVSNTGELF
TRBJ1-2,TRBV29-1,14,SVAFVRGRGNYGYT
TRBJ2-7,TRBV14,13,ASSQDHSSAYEQY